This is a list of T cell receptor beta chains from one sample in a study of blood T cells in healthy people across ages. TCRdb reprocessed the 5' RACE reads with MiXCR, giving one entry per CDR3 protein. The sample has 1.5 million to 1.8 million distinct CDR3 sequences, 42% seen once. Sequencing input: blood. These receptors were collected from a young woman in good health. Both conserved end residues are part of each CDR3. D genes are given only for firm matches. For some rows the clone size is stated as once, few or many, or as a class when expanded; others skip it.

TRBJ2-7 | . | TRBV7-2 | few | 14 | CASSSRRDSYEQYF | TGTGCCAGCAGCTCCCGAAGGGATTCCTACGAGCAGTACTTC
TRBJ2-5 | . | TRBV20-1 | . | 16 | CSARLRRVSSYNEQYF | TGCAGTGCTAGATTGAGACGGGTGAGCTCCTACAATGAGCAGTACTTC
TRBJ2-7 | TRBD2 | TRBV7-2 | . | 17 | CASSLARLAGSGNEQYF | TGTGCCAGCAGCTTAGCGAGACTAGCGGGATCAGGTAATGAGCAGTACTTC
TRBJ2-7 | TRBD2 | TRBV3-1 | . | 15 | CASSRLAGAYNEQYF | TGTGCCAGCAGCAGACTAGCGGGGGCTTACAATGAGCAGTACTTC
TRBJ2-1 | . | TRBV19 | few | 15 | CASSTSRRVYNEQFF | TGTGCCAGTAGTACTTCCCGCAGGGTCTACAATGAGCAGTTCTTC
TRBJ2-3 | TRBD2 | TRBV2 | . | 17 | CASSRTSGGAKADTQYF | TGTGCCAGCAGTCGGACTAGCGGGGGGGCCAAGGCAGATACGCAGTATTTT
TRBJ2-1 | TRBD1 | TRBV3-1 | few | 15 | CASSQAGGGHNEQFF | TGTGCCAGCAGCCAAGCAGGGGGCGGTCATAATGAGCAGTTCTTC
TRBJ2-7 | TRBD1 | TRBV6-1 | . | 17 | CASSRGSRGFPRYEQYF | TGTGCCAGCAGCAGGGGGAGTAGGGGCTTCCCCCGGTACGAGCAGTACTTC
TRBJ2-3 | . | TRBV7-2 | few | 15 | CASSKGPTGTDTQYF | TGTGCCAGCAGCAAGGGCCCCACTGGCACAGATACGCAGTATTTT
TRBJ2-4 | . | TRBV9 | . | 15 | CASSVDGIAKNIQYF | TGTGCCAGCAGCGTAGACGGGATAGCCAAAAACATTCAGTACTTC
TRBJ1-1 | . | TRBV7-2 | . | 14 | CASSMGLTNTEAFF | TGTGCCAGCAGTATGGGTCTGACGAACACTGAAGCTTTCTTT
TRBJ1-1 | . | TRBV10-3 | . | 13 | CASAGFPDTEAFF | TGTGCCAGCGCGGGCTTCCCGGACACTGAAGCTTTCTTT
TRBJ2-1 | . | TRBV7-2 | few | 16 | CASSLTLGRGNNEQFF | TGTGCCAGCAGCTTGACCCTCGGTAGGGGAAACAATGAGCAGTTCTTC
TRBJ1-2 | . | TRBV24-1 | few | 13 | CATHSAGSGGYTF | TGTGCCACCCACTCCGCGGGTTCAGGCGGCTACACCTTC
TRBJ2-1 | TRBD2 | TRBV3-1 | . | 16 | CASSRKGLAAYNEQFF | TGTGCCAGCAGCCGAAAGGGACTAGCGGCTTACAATGAGCAGTTCTTC
TRBJ2-1 | . | TRBV9 | . | 14 | CASSPVVGGNEQFF | TGTGCCAGCAGCCCAGTAGTGGGAGGCAATGAGCAGTTCTTC
TRBJ1-1 | . | TRBV29-1 | . | 13 | CSASGRVNTEAFF | TGCAGCGCCAGTGGCAGGGTGAACACTGAAGCTTTCTTT
TRBJ2-7 | TRBD2 | TRBV20-1 | . | 17 | CSASHPPWREVSYEQYF | TGCAGTGCTAGTCACCCCCCTTGGCGGGAGGTATCTTACGAGCAGTACTTC
TRBJ1-1 | . | TRBV5-1 | . | 14 | CASSSETVNTEAFF | TGCGCCAGCAGCTCGGAGACAGTGAACACTGAAGCTTTCTTT
TRBJ2-5 | . | TRBV7-7 | many | 13 | CASSGGPQETQYF | TGTGCTAGCAGCGGCGGACCTCAAGAGACCCAGTACTTC
TRBJ2-1 | . | TRBV9 | . | 14 | CASSVMHGDNEQFF | TGTGCCAGCAGCGTTATGCATGGGGACAATGAGCAGTTCTTC
TRBJ2-7 | . | TRBV6-2/TRBV6-3 | . | 16 | CASRTLGTGQTYEQYF | TGTGCCAGCAGAACCCTGGGTACAGGACAAACCTACGAGCAGTACTTC